This TCR beta chain was identified in a study of shared clonotypes between healthy human individuals. Study context: Donors, aged 18 to 49, were a couple of women and a few men.

The data were produced by immunoSEQ multiplex PCR, yet TCRdb's version contains in-frame clones alone and is incomplete. The data show approximately 1.1 million clones, with around 82% seen just once and approximately 0.52% held by the top ten. This clone has a single count. Trimming took 0 bases from V and 2 from J; bases not matched to a gene: 5. This CDR3 has 17 residues. The germline V gene encodes CDR1 LGHNA and CDR2 YNFKEQ. The sequencing input was memory CD4+ T cells from PBMCs. Sample subset: CD45RA-negative fraction. The chain carries TRBV4-2 and TRBJ2-1; 9 nucleotides agree with TRBD2. This sequence originates from a man aged 18-30 years in good health. Some clones in this sample may be carry-over from other donors' samples. The CDR3 bases are TGTGCCAGCAGCCAAGATGGGCCTAGCGGGACCTACAATGAGCAGTTCTTC. Protein: CASSQDGPSGTYNEQFF.